This TCR beta chain was sequenced during a study of blood T cells in healthy people across ages. Study-wide results and caveats: Roughly linearly, TCR beta diversity per million T cells fell as age increased.

The CDR3 has 14 residues. V was shortened by 4 bases and J by 7 bases, with 16 bases between the two germline ends. Germline V gene lookup returns CDR1 LNHDA and CDR2 SQIVND (reference sequence). This clonotype came up many times. No antigen is known for it. The authors ran a second PCR of roughly 7 to 11 cycles using a sample-barcoded 5' primer and a J-beta primer mix. TCRdb independently ran MiXCR on the 5' RACE reads; one entry per CDR3 protein. This sample has over 550,000 distinct CDR3 sequences, with about 28% found just once. The source of this sequence is a woman older than 75 in good health. This chain uses TRBV19 with TRBJ2-5; D could derive from TRBD1 or TRBD2 (5 bases each). Sequencing was performed on blood. In DNA form, the CDR3 reads TGTGCCAGTAGTACGACGGGACCCTTGCCGACCCAGTACTTC. Its protein product is CASSTTGPLPTQYF.